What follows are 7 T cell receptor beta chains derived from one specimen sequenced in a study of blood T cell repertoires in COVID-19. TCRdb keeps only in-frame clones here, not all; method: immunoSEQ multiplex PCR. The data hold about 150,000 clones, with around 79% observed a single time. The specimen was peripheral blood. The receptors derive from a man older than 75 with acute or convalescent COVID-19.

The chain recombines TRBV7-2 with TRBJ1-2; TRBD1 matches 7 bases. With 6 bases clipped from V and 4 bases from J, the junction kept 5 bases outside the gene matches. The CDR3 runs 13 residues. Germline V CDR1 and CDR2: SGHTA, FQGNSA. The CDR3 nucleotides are TGTGCCAGCAGTCAAGACAGGGCCTATGGCTACACCTTC. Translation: CASSQDRAYGYTF.

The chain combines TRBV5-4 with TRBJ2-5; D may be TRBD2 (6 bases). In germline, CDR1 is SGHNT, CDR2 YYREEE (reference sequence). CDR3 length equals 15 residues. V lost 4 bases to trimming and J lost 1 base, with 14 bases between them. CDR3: CASSPGVQAQETQYF. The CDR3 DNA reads TGTGCCAGCAGCCCGGGAGTGCAGGCCCAAGAGACCCAGTACTTC.

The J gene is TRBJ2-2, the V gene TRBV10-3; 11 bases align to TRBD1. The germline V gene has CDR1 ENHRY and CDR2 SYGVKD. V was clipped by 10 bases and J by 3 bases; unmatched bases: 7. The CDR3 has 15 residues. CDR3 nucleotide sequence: TGTGCCAGTGGACAGGGGGCAGAGTACACCGGGGAGCTGTTTTTT. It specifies CASGQGAEYTGELFF.

The CDR3: CASSQSRTQRRETQYF. As DNA, the CDR3 is TGTGCCAGCAGCCAATCGAGGACTCAACGGCGAGAGACCCAGTACTTC. The V call is TRBV3-1 (or the pseudogene TRBV3-2), the J call TRBJ2-5, with D maybe TRBD2 (5 bases). The germline V gene encodes CDR1 LGHDT and CDR2 YNNKEL (reference sequence). Trimming left V 2 bases short and J 4 bases short, with 17 bases between. The CDR3 has 16 amino acids.

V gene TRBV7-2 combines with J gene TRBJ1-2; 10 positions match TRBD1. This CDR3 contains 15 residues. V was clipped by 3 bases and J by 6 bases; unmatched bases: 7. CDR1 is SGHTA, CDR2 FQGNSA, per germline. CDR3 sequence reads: CASSFTGQGLNGYTF. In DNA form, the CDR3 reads TGTGCCAGCAGCTTTACGGGACAGGGGCTTAATGGCTACACCTTC.

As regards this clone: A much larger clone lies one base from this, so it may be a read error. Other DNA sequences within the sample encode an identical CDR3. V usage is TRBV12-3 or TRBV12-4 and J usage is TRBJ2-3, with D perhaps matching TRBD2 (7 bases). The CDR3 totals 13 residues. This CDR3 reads CAGRDKNTDTQYF. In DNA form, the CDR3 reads TGTGCTGGGAGGGACAAGAACACAGATACGCAGTATTTT.

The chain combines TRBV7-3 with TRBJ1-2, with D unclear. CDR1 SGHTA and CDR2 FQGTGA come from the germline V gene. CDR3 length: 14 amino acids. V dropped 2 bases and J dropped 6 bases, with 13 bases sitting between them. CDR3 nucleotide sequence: TGTGCCAGCAGCTTACGCGGGATGGAGGATGGCTACACCTTC. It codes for CASSLRGMEDGYTF.